The TCR beta chain described here comes from a study of blood T cell repertoires in COVID-19. About the research overall: The United States, Italy and Spain were the sources of the acute and convalescent COVID-19 samples. PBMCs, B-cell-depleted T cells, or T cells provided the cDNA or gDNA that made up the material.

In the authors' workflow: Reference gene primers were amplified, and this amplification served to estimate nucleated cell counts. Using immunoSEQ multiplex PCR, the repertoire was profiled, and TCRdb retains in-frame clones only, with some absent. The DNA gave D and trimming, while V, J and clone size come from that table. The repertoire includes about 320,000 clones, more than 70% of them detected once, and about 1.7% sits in the top ten. CDR1 is SGHVS and CDR2 is FNYEAQ in the germline V gene. The CDR3 runs to 13 residues. The V gene lost 5 bases and the J gene lost 6 bases, with 14 bases spanning the gap. This clone has only a few counts.

Sequencing was carried out using peripheral blood. The TCR comes from a woman aged 45-65 years with acute or convalescent COVID-19. The chain recombines TRBV7-6 with TRBJ2-7; D gene uncertain. The CDR3 DNA reads as TGTGCCAGCAGCCCGACTGGCCTCGGCGAGCAGTACTTC. The encoded protein is CASSPTGLGEQYF.